The 5 T cell receptor beta chains below were found in one sample sequenced in a study of blood T cells in healthy people across ages. Combining a sample-barcoded 5' primer with a J-beta primer mix, a second PCR ran for roughly 7 to 11 cycles. TCRdb analysed the 5' RACE reads with MiXCR anew, one entry per CDR3 protein. This sample has about 940,000 distinct CDR3 sequences, with about 48% found just once. Input material: blood. All receptors come from a man aged 25-40 years in good health.

This chain links TRBV21-1 with TRBJ2-7; the listed D gene, TRBD1, was not tested against the DNA. TRBV21-1 is assigned pseudogene status. The length of the CDR3 is 15 residues. The CDR3: CASSRPGAYSYEQYF. CDR3 bases: TGTGCCAGCAGCCGACCGGGAGCTTACTCCTACGAGCAGTACTTC.

There are a few counts of this clonotype. The chain carries TRBV6-2 or TRBV6-3 and TRBJ2-3, with TRBD2 matching over 9 bases. The CDR3 contains 15 residues. The germline gives CDR1 MNHEY, CDR2 SVGEGT. V trimming: 6 bases; J trimming: 4 bases; junction bases outside the gene matches: 8. The CDR3 DNA is TGTGCCAGCAGCTATCGGACTAGCGCCCCAGATACGCAGTATTTT. Its translation is CASSYRTSAPDTQYF.

This chain joins TRBV5-6 and TRBJ2-3; the D gene could be TRBD1 or TRBD2 (5 bases each). V shed 4 bases and J shed 2 bases, with 11 bases lying between them. This CDR3 has 14 amino acids. CDR1 is SGHDT and CDR2 is YYEEEE in the germline V gene. DNA of the CDR3: TGTGCCAGCAGCCGTCGGGACCACACAGATACGCAGTATTTT. This gives the protein CASSRRDHTDTQYF. Based on the CDR3 plus reference TRBV5-6 and TRBJ2-3, the full variable domain is DAGVTQSPTHLIKTRGQQVTLRCSPKSGHDTVSWYQQALGQGPQFIFQYYEEEERQRGNFPDRFSGHQFPNYSSELNVNALLLGDSALYLCASSRRDHTDTQYFGPGTRLTVL.

The rearrangement links TRBV11-2 to TRBJ2-2; D not resolved. The CDR3 is 13 amino acids. Per the germline V gene, CDR1 is SGHAT and CDR2 is FQNNGV. Trimming took off 4 bases at V and 6 bases at J, with 9 bases between the two ends. CDR3: CASSYRTSGELFF. The CDR3 nucleotides read TGTGCCAGCAGCTACCGGACCTCCGGGGAGCTGTTTTTT.

V gene TRBV28 combines with J gene TRBJ2-4; TRBD1 matches at 7 bases. Germline loops: CDR1 MDHEN, CDR2 SYDVKM. V was clipped by 8 bases and J by 0 bases; unmatched bases: 13. The CDR3 length is 17 residues. CDR3: CASFPDRQTLAKNIQYF. Written as DNA, the CDR3 is TGTGCCAGCTTCCCGGACAGGCAGACCTTAGCCAAAAACATTCAGTACTTC.